This T cell receptor (beta chain) was sequenced in a study of T-cell memory formation after mild COVID-19. Background on the study: For the most part, TCR clusters were specific to one donor.

Using its own MiXCR run on the 5' RACE reads, TCRdb lists one record per CDR3 protein. Counted here are about 180,000 distinct CDR3 sequences, 16% occurring once; the ten biggest clones make up about 2%. This clonotype was detected only a few times. There are 13 residues in the CDR3. Between the trimmed V and J ends, which lost 5 bases and 6 bases, there was a span of 13 bases. This rearrangement joins TRBV12-3 or TRBV12-4 to TRBJ1-1; D ambiguous. Sequenced sample: PBMCs or a T cell subset sorted from them (not recorded which). The sequence derives from an adult woman who had mild COVID-19 (a few samples of this study predate the infection). Cell type and time point are not known. DNA of the CDR3: TGTGCCAGCAGTCCTCGGTCGGGGTCTGAAGCTTTCTTT. This encodes CASSPRSGSEAFF.